This is a list of T cell receptor beta chains from one sample in a study of T cell responses to AZD1222 COVID-19 vaccine. TCRdb's copy holds only in-frame clones and misses some; the assay was immunoSEQ multiplex PCR. This table has approximately 90,000 clones, about 89% appearing once. Source: peripheral blood, taken on day 0 of AZD1222 vaccination. The source is an adult in good health. Both conserved end residues are part of each CDR3. D genes are given only for firm matches. A clone size is listed for some rows: how often the clone was seen (once, few, many), or a class if it is expanded.

V gene: TRBV10-3; clone size: NA; J gene: TRBJ1-2; D gene: TRBD1; CDR3 protein: CALTGRPVGGYTF; CDR3 DNA: TGTGCCCTGACAGGGCGGCCCGTAGGGGGCTACACCTTC
V gene: TRBV7-2; clone size: once; J gene: TRBJ1-3; D gene: TRBD1; CDR3 protein: CASSRTGTGNTIYF; CDR3 DNA: TGTGCCAGCAGCAGGACAGGGACTGGAAACACCATATATTTT
V gene: TRBV19; clone size: few; J gene: TRBJ1-5; D gene: NA; CDR3 protein: CASSIDRSHQPQHF; CDR3 DNA: TGTGCCAGTAGTATCGACAGGAGTCATCAGCCCCAGCATTTT
V gene: TRBV6-1; clone size: NA; J gene: TRBJ1-2; D gene: NA; CDR3 protein: CASSEAPGPYGYTF; CDR3 DNA: TGTGCCAGCAGTGAAGCTCCGGGTCCCTATGGCTACACCTTC
V gene: TRBV5-1; clone size: NA; J gene: TRBJ2-7; D gene: NA; CDR3 protein: CASSLGYEQYF; CDR3 DNA: TGCGCCAGCAGCCTTGGGTACGAGCAGTACTTC
V gene: TRBV2; clone size: few; J gene: TRBJ1-6; D gene: NA; CDR3 protein: CASSQGDSPLHF; CDR3 DNA: TGTGCCAGCAGTCAAGGAGATTCACCCCTCCACTTT
V gene: TRBV6-4; clone size: NA; J gene: TRBJ1-6; D gene: NA; CDR3 protein: CASRGGGNNSPLHF; CDR3 DNA: TGTGCCAGCAGGGGCGGGGGGAATAATTCACCCCTCCACTTT
V gene: TRBV9; clone size: NA; J gene: TRBJ1-4; D gene: NA; CDR3 protein: CASSVEWEGTTNEKLFF; CDR3 DNA: TGTGCCAGCAGCGTAGAATGGGAAGGGACAACTAATGAAAAACTGTTTTTT
V gene: TRBV3-1/TRBV3-2; clone size: NA; J gene: TRBJ1-5; D gene: NA; CDR3 protein: CASSQASQPQHF; CDR3 DNA: TGTGCCAGCAGCCAAGCCAGTCAGCCCCAGCATTTT
V gene: TRBV2; clone size: NA; J gene: TRBJ2-7; D gene: TRBD1; CDR3 protein: CASSEAQGTDYEQYF; CDR3 DNA: TGTGCCAGCAGTGAAGCGCAGGGGACAGATTACGAGCAGTACTTC
V gene: TRBV10-3; clone size: NA; J gene: TRBJ1-1; D gene: NA; CDR3 protein: CATAPGMNTEAFF; CDR3 DNA: TGTGCCACTGCGCCCGGGATGAACACTGAAGCTTTCTTT
V gene: TRBV30; clone size: NA; J gene: TRBJ1-1; D gene: NA; CDR3 protein: CAWSAQTITEAFF; CDR3 DNA: TGTGCCTGGAGCGCCCAAACAATCACTGAAGCTTTCTTT
V gene: TRBV5-1; clone size: NA; J gene: TRBJ2-5; D gene: TRBD2; CDR3 protein: CASSPGTSIETQYF; CDR3 DNA: TGCGCCAGCAGCCCCGGGACTAGCATTGAGACCCAGTACTTC
V gene: TRBV7-2; clone size: NA; J gene: TRBJ2-6; D gene: NA; CDR3 protein: CASSLGVDFSGANVLTF; CDR3 DNA: TGTGCCAGCAGCTTAGGGGTAGATTTCTCTGGGGCCAACGTCCTGACTTTC
V gene: TRBV20-1; clone size: NA; J gene: TRBJ1-3; D gene: NA; CDR3 protein: CSASRGPGNTIYF; CDR3 DNA: TGCAGTGCTAGTAGGGGACCAGGAAACACCATATATTTT
V gene: TRBV4-3; clone size: NA; J gene: TRBJ1-1; D gene: NA; CDR3 protein: CASSPLKDRNTEAFF; CDR3 DNA: TGCGCCAGCAGCCCCTTAAAGGACAGGAACACTGAAGCTTTCTTT
V gene: TRBV9; clone size: NA; J gene: TRBJ1-1; D gene: NA; CDR3 protein: CASSTVWGTEAFF; CDR3 DNA: TGTGCCAGCTCTACAGTCTGGGGTACTGAAGCTTTCTTT
V gene: TRBV5-4; clone size: few; J gene: TRBJ2-7; D gene: TRBD2; CDR3 protein: CASSARGRGDEQYF; CDR3 DNA: TGTGCCAGCAGCGCACGAGGGAGGGGAGACGAGCAGTACTTC
V gene: TRBV4-1; clone size: once; J gene: TRBJ1-2; D gene: NA; CDR3 protein: CASSQPGQRGGYTF; CDR3 DNA: TGCGCCAGCAGCCAACCGGGACAACGAGGTGGCTACACCTTC
V gene: TRBV28; clone size: NA; J gene: TRBJ1-2; D gene: TRBD1; CDR3 protein: CASSLGTAYGYTF; CDR3 DNA: TGTGCCAGCAGTTTAGGGACAGCCTATGGCTACACCTTC
V gene: TRBV28; clone size: NA; J gene: TRBJ1-2; D gene: NA; CDR3 protein: CASTAGGGGLYGYTF; CDR3 DNA: TGTGCCAGCACCGCGGGTGGTGGGGGGCTTTATGGCTACACCTTC
V gene: TRBV7-9; clone size: NA; J gene: TRBJ2-1; D gene: TRBD1; CDR3 protein: CASSQGQAEGGEQFF; CDR3 DNA: TGTGCCAGCAGCCAGGGACAGGCCGAGGGGGGTGAGCAGTTCTTC
V gene: TRBV6-5; clone size: NA; J gene: TRBJ2-3; D gene: NA; CDR3 protein: CASSYGNTDTQYF; CDR3 DNA: TGTGCCAGCAGTTACGGCAACACAGATACGCAGTATTTT
V gene: TRBV6-5; clone size: NA; J gene: TRBJ1-1; D gene: TRBD1; CDR3 protein: CASRGQGRTEAFF; CDR3 DNA: TGTGCCAGCAGAGGACAGGGGCGGACTGAAGCTTTCTTT
V gene: TRBV4-1; clone size: NA; J gene: TRBJ1-5; D gene: NA; CDR3 protein: CASSQAALAGNQPQHF; CDR3 DNA: TGCGCCAGCAGCCAAGCCGCGTTAGCAGGGAATCAGCCCCAGCATTTT
V gene: TRBV18; clone size: NA; J gene: TRBJ2-3; D gene: NA; CDR3 protein: CASSPPHLGADTQYF; CDR3 DNA: TGTGCCAGCTCACCACCGCACCTAGGGGCAGATACGCAGTATTTT
V gene: TRBV7-3; clone size: NA; J gene: TRBJ2-1; D gene: TRBD2; CDR3 protein: CASSPLLAGPGYNEQFF; CDR3 DNA: TGTGCCAGCAGCCCCCTCCTAGCGGGCCCGGGATATAATGAGCAGTTCTTC
V gene: TRBV6-5; clone size: NA; J gene: TRBJ1-2; D gene: NA; CDR3 protein: CASSYKVTDGYTF; CDR3 DNA: TGTGCCAGCAGTTACAAGGTTACGGATGGCTACACCTTC
V gene: TRBV5-1; clone size: NA; J gene: TRBJ1-2; D gene: NA; CDR3 protein: CASSLTATYGYTF; CDR3 DNA: TGCGCCAGCAGCTTGACGGCTACCTATGGCTACACCTTC
V gene: TRBV19; clone size: NA; J gene: TRBJ2-7; D gene: NA; CDR3 protein: CASSPRYTGASYEQYF; CDR3 DNA: TGTGCCAGTAGTCCCCGGTATACTGGGGCCTCCTACGAGCAGTACTTC
V gene: TRBV3-1/TRBV3-2; clone size: NA; J gene: TRBJ1-3; D gene: NA; CDR3 protein: CASSQNDRPIYF; CDR3 DNA: TGTGCCAGCAGTCAAAACGACAGGCCCATATATTTT
V gene: TRBV6-4; clone size: NA; J gene: TRBJ2-3; D gene: NA; CDR3 protein: CASSAGTPDTQYF; CDR3 DNA: TGTGCCAGCAGCGCCGGGACTCCAGATACGCAGTATTTT
V gene: TRBV2; clone size: few; J gene: TRBJ2-7; D gene: TRBD2; CDR3 protein: CASRGTSGGFEQYF; CDR3 DNA: TGTGCCAGCAGGGGGACTAGCGGGGGGTTCGAGCAGTACTTC
V gene: TRBV29-1; clone size: NA; J gene: TRBJ1-1; D gene: NA; CDR3 protein: CSALKGRGGTEAFF; CDR3 DNA: TGCAGCGCCCTGAAGGGGAGGGGGGGGACTGAAGCTTTCTTT
V gene: TRBV5-1; clone size: NA; J gene: TRBJ1-2; D gene: NA; CDR3 protein: CASSLDGQGYGYTF; CDR3 DNA: TGCGCCAGCAGCTTGGATGGTCAGGGGTATGGCTACACCTTC
V gene: TRBV27; clone size: NA; J gene: TRBJ1-1; D gene: NA; CDR3 protein: CASTSGLGAEAFF; CDR3 DNA: TGTGCCAGCACATCAGGGCTCGGGGCTGAAGCTTTCTTT
V gene: TRBV5-4; clone size: NA; J gene: TRBJ2-5; D gene: TRBD2; CDR3 protein: CASSAMGGRKTQYF; CDR3 DNA: TGTGCCAGCAGCGCCATGGGGGGGAGGAAGACCCAGTACTTC
V gene: TRBV6-5; clone size: NA; J gene: TRBJ1-2; D gene: NA; CDR3 protein: CASSYSGTDHDGYTF; CDR3 DNA: TGTGCCAGCAGTTACTCGGGGACCGATCATGATGGCTACACCTTC
V gene: TRBV18; clone size: NA; J gene: TRBJ1-1; D gene: NA; CDR3 protein: CASSPAGNTEAFF; CDR3 DNA: TGTGCCAGCTCACCAGCGGGGAACACTGAAGCTTTCTTT
V gene: TRBV7-2; clone size: NA; J gene: TRBJ2-1; D gene: NA; CDR3 protein: CASSLVGGSYNEQFF; CDR3 DNA: TGTGCCAGCAGCTTAGTTGGCGGATCCTACAATGAGCAGTTCTTC
V gene: TRBV7-3; clone size: once; J gene: TRBJ2-2; D gene: TRBD2; CDR3 protein: CASSESPGTSGPGELFF; CDR3 DNA: TGTGCCAGCAGCGAATCCCCCGGGACTAGCGGGCCCGGGGAGCTGTTTTTT
V gene: TRBV6-5; clone size: once; J gene: TRBJ2-5; D gene: NA; CDR3 protein: CASSYPGGGQETQYF; CDR3 DNA: TGTGCCAGCAGTTACCCAGGGGGAGGCCAAGAGACCCAGTACTTC
V gene: TRBV7-2; clone size: NA; J gene: TRBJ2-1; D gene: NA; CDR3 protein: CASSLLSGSEQFF; CDR3 DNA: TGTGCCAGCAGCCTATTAAGCGGGTCCGAGCAGTTCTTC
V gene: TRBV6-4; clone size: few; J gene: TRBJ2-1; D gene: NA; CDR3 protein: CASAGGPQNEQFF; CDR3 DNA: TGTGCCTCAGCAGGGGGGCCTCAAAATGAGCAGTTCTTC
V gene: TRBV6-4; clone size: few; J gene: TRBJ1-6; D gene: NA; CDR3 protein: CASSDGAGDGNSPLHF; CDR3 DNA: TGTGCCAGCAGTGACGGTGCAGGGGATGGAAATTCACCCCTCCACTTT
V gene: TRBV5-6; clone size: NA; J gene: TRBJ2-6; D gene: NA; CDR3 protein: CASSFGRSGANVLTF; CDR3 DNA: TGTGCCAGCAGCTTCGGGCGCTCTGGGGCCAACGTCCTGACTTTC
V gene: TRBV5-1; clone size: NA; J gene: TRBJ1-2; D gene: NA; CDR3 protein: CASSLGSGASGYTF; CDR3 DNA: TGCGCCAGCAGCTTGGGGTCAGGGGCGAGTGGCTACACCTTC
V gene: TRBV30; clone size: NA; J gene: TRBJ1-2; D gene: NA; CDR3 protein: CAWSVLSRNNYGYTF; CDR3 DNA: TGTGCCTGGAGTGTACTTAGCAGAAATAACTATGGCTACACCTTC
V gene: TRBV19; clone size: NA; J gene: TRBJ2-7; D gene: TRBD2; CDR3 protein: CASSIWGGTYEQYF; CDR3 DNA: TGTGCCAGTAGTATCTGGGGGGGAACCTACGAGCAGTACTTC
V gene: TRBV18; clone size: once; J gene: TRBJ2-1; D gene: NA; CDR3 protein: CASSNLGSSAVGEQFF; CDR3 DNA: TGTGCCAGCTCTAACCTGGGGAGTAGCGCAGTTGGTGAGCAGTTCTTC
V gene: TRBV5-6; clone size: NA; J gene: TRBJ2-7; D gene: NA; CDR3 protein: CASSFGTPSYEQYF; CDR3 DNA: TGTGCCAGCAGCTTCGGGACTCCTTCCTACGAGCAGTACTTC
V gene: TRBV5-1; clone size: NA; J gene: TRBJ2-7; D gene: TRBD1; CDR3 protein: CASSLSFGTGGYEQYF; CDR3 DNA: TGCGCCAGCAGCTTGAGTTTCGGGACAGGGGGCTACGAGCAGTACTTC
V gene: TRBV7-6; clone size: NA; J gene: TRBJ2-2; D gene: TRBD1; CDR3 protein: CASSFGDRGLYFSGELFF; CDR3 DNA: TGTGCCAGCAGCTTCGGCGACAGGGGTTTATATTTTTCCGGGGAGCTGTTTTTT
V gene: TRBV19; clone size: NA; J gene: TRBJ1-6; D gene: NA; CDR3 protein: CASSTGSWPLHF; CDR3 DNA: TGTGCCAGTAGTACGGGGTCGTGGCCCCTCCACTTT
V gene: TRBV12-5; clone size: NA; J gene: TRBJ1-2; D gene: NA; CDR3 protein: CASGDIVGYTF; CDR3 DNA: TGTGCTAGTGGGGATATAGTCGGCTACACCTTC
V gene: TRBV18; clone size: NA; J gene: TRBJ1-3; D gene: NA; CDR3 protein: CASSPPSSASGGNTIYF; CDR3 DNA: TGTGCCAGCTCACCACCTAGTTCTGCCTCGGGTGGAAACACCATATATTTT
V gene: TRBV5-6; clone size: NA; J gene: TRBJ2-3; D gene: NA; CDR3 protein: CASSLLVVEDTDTQYF; CDR3 DNA: TGTGCCAGCAGCCTACTAGTGGTGGAAGACACAGATACGCAGTATTTT
V gene: TRBV11-2; clone size: NA; J gene: TRBJ2-1; D gene: TRBD2; CDR3 protein: CASSPGVTSGGNNEQFF; CDR3 DNA: TGTGCCAGCAGCCCAGGGGTAACTAGCGGGGGGAACAATGAGCAGTTCTTC
V gene: TRBV7-8; clone size: NA; J gene: TRBJ1-4; D gene: NA; CDR3 protein: CASSLDGATNEKLFF; CDR3 DNA: TGTGCCAGCAGCTTGGACGGTGCAACTAATGAAAAACTGTTTTTT